This TCR beta chain was sequenced during a study of T cells in Graves' hyperthyroidism and ophthalmopathy. Study summary: Pretreatment peripheral blood was obtained at initial diagnosis. General study points: Also found in blood were most expanded thyroid clonotypes above 0.001. Separation of ophthalmopathy from stable hyperthyroidism was achieved by a 13 V-J model.

The CDR3 runs to 15 residues. Germline lookup yields CDR1 SEHNR and CDR2 FQNEAQ (reference sequence). V shed 1 base and J shed 4 bases, with 13 bases lying between them. The sample of blood was obtained at first hyperthyroidism diagnosis (before any ophthalmopathy symptoms). This clonotype has at least ten counts. The antigen is undetermined. Amplification of TCR beta CDR3 regions was performed using RNA transcripts as template. The HTBI primer set served for first-round RT-PCR of the TCR CDR3. A single record per CDR3 protein comes from TCRdb applying MiXCR to the multiplex PCR reads. Of under 400,000 distinct CDR3 sequences listed, less than 20% are singletons.

V gene TRBV7-9 combines with J gene TRBJ1-1; no reliable D call. This receptor was obtained from a woman aged 18-30 years with Graves' hyperthyroidism that later progressed to Graves' ophthalmopathy. The specimen was blood. The CDR3 coding sequence is TGTGCCAGCAGCTTAGGTCAAACGAAGACCACTGAAGCTTTCTTT. Translated: CASSLGQTKTTEAFF.